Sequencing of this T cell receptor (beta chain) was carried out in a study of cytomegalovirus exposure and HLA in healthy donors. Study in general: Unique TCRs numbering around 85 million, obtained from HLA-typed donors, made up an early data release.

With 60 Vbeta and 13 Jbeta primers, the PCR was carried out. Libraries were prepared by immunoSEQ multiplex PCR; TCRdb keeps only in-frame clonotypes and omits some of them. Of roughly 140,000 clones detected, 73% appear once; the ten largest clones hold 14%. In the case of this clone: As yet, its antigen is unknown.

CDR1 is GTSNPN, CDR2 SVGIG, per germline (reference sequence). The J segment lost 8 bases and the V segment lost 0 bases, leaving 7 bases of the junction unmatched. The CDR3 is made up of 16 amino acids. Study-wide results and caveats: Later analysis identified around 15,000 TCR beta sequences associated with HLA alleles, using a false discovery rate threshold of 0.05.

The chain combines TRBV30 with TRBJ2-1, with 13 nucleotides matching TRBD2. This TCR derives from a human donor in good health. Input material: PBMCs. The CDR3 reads CAWSVPLAGGQHEQFF. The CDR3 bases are TGTGCCTGGAGTGTACCACTAGCGGGAGGGCAGCATGAGCAGTTCTTC.